This TCR beta chain was identified in a study of OX40 agonist ivuxolimab in advanced cancers. Study in general: Partial responses were achieved by three patients, one with hepatocellular carcinoma and two with cutaneous melanoma.

Notes on the study in general: Expanded clones belonging to CD8+ T cells outnumbered, on average, those of CD4+. Individuals who were partial responders at 0.1-3.0 mg/kg had clonal expansion that ranked among the lowest.

TCRdb's copy holds only in-frame clones and misses some; the assay was immunoSEQ multiplex PCR. The sample contains 50,000 to 70,000 clones, around 84% of which appear only once. Drawing of blood for sampling happened at baseline, at cycle 4 day 1, and at cycle 7 day 1. In germline, CDR1 is MDHEN, CDR2 SYDVKM. This CDR3 has 13 amino acids. V shed 6 bases and J shed 2 bases, with 11 bases lying between them. In the case of this clone: The antigen remains unidentified.

Sequenced here: CD4+ or CD8+ T cells sorted from blood, sampled in a trial of the OX40 agonist ivuxolimab. The V gene is TRBV28, the J gene TRBJ2-7; the D is unclear. The receptor's source is an adult with an advanced solid tumor such as melanoma, head and neck, liver or kidney cancer. As DNA, the CDR3 is TGTGCCAGCAGGACCTCCGGGCCCTACGAGCAGTACTTC. It translates to CASRTSGPYEQYF.